Sequencing of this T cell receptor beta chain was carried out in a study of identical twins. Broader study findings: Among out-of-frame alpha sequences shared by twins, low generation probability occurred in excess. The abundant beta clonotypes from cord blood had fewer insertions, and memory repertoires had none of this.

The CDR3 covers 14 residues. Trimming shortened V by 9 bases and J by 4 bases, and 18 bases separated the two germline ends. Germline CDR1 LNHDA, CDR2 SQIVND (reference sequence). With template switching, a universal primer site was added, and the cDNA carried unique molecular identifiers. TCRdb used MiXCR to reprocess the 5' RACE reads, holding one entry per CDR3 protein. Here the sample spans approximately 670,000 distinct CDR3 sequences, around 6% being singletons. Note on this clonotype: Its antigen is currently unknown.

The TCR originated in a man aged 18-30 years in good health. The sequenced sample consisted of naive T cells sorted from blood. The chain is built from TRBV19 and TRBJ1-2; possibly TRBD1 for D (5 bases). Written as DNA, the CDR3 is TGTGCCAGCTCATCCGGGACGGCAGGCTATGGCTACACCTTC. It specifies CASSSGTAGYGYTF.